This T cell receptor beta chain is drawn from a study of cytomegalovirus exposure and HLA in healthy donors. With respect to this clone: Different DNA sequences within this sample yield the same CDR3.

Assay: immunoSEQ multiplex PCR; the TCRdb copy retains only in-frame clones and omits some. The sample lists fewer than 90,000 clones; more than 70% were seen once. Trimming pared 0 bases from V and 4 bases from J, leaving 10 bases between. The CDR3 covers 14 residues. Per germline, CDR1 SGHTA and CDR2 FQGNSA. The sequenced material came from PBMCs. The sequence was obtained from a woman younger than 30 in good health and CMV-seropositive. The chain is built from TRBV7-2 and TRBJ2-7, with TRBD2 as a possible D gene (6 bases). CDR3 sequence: CASSLAVEGYEQYF. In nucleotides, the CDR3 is TGTGCCAGCAGCTTAGCGGTGGAGGGGTACGAGCAGTACTTC.